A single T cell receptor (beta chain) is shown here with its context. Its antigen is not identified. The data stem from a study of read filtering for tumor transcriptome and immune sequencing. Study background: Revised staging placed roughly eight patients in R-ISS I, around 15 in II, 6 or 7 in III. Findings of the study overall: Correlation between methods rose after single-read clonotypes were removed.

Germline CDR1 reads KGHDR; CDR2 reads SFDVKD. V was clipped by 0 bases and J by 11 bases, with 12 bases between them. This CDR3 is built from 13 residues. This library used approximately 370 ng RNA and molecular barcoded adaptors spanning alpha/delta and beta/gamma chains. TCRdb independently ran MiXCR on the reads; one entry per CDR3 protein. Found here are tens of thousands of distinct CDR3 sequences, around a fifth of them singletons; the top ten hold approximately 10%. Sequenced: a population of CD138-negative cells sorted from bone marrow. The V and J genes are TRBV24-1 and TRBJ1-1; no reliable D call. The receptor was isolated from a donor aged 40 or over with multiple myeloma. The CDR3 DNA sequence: TGTGCCACCAGTGATTTGGGAGGGAACCCGGCTTTCTTT. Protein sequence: CATSDLGGNPAFF.